This T cell receptor (beta chain) came from a study of blood T cells in healthy people across ages. Study results and caveats: Per million T cells, the diversity of TCR beta decreased roughly linearly as age advanced. Higher diversity, along with more naive CD4+ cells, distinguished long-lived donors from aged donors.

Next came a second PCR, run for about 7 to 12 cycles, which used a sample-barcoded 5' primer along with a J-beta primer mix. MiXCR was run by TCRdb on the 5' RACE reads, yielding one entry per CDR3 protein. The sample lists about 1.8 million distinct CDR3 sequences, around 50% occurring once. The CDR3 sequence is 15 residues long. V was shortened by 0 bases and J by 1 base, with 9 bases between the two germline ends. Germline V lookup: CDR1 LGHNA, CDR2 YSLEER. On this clonotype: Its antigen is unknown.

This clonotype was sampled from a woman aged 40 to 55 in good health. The V and J genes are TRBV4-3 and TRBJ1-1; D call uncertain. What was sequenced was blood. CDR3 residues: CASSQDRTPNTEAFF. CDR3 in DNA: TGCGCCAGCAGCCAAGATCGGACCCCGAACACTGAAGCTTTCTTT.